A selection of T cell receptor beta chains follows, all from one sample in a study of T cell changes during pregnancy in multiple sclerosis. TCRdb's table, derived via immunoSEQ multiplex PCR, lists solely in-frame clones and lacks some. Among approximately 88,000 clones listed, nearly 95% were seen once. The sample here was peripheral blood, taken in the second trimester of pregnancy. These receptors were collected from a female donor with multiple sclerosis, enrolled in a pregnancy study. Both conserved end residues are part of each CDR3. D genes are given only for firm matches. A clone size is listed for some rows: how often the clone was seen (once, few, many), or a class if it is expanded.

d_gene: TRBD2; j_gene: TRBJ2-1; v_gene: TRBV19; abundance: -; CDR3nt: TGTGCCAGTTCGTTCCGGACTAGCGGGAGGGATGAGCAGTTCTTC; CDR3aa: CASSFRTSGRDEQFF
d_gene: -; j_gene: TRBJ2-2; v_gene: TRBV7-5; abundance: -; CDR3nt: TGTGCCCTCCAAGGCCCTACAGGGTCTTACACCGGGGAGCTGTTTTTT; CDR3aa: CALQGPTGSYTGELFF
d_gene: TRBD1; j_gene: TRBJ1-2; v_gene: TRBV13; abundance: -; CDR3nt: TGTGCCAGCCTCCCCAGGGGGGACCGGGGCGGCTACACCTTC; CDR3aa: CASLPRGDRGGYTF
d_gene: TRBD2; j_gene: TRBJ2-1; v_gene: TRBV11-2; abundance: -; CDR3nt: TGTGCCAGCAGCTTAAAGACTAGCGGGAGGGCCAATGAGCAGTTCTTC; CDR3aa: CASSLKTSGRANEQFF
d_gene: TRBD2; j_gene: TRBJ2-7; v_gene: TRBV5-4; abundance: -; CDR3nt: TGTGCCAGCAGCTTGGTCCTAGCGGGAGAAGGGGAACCCGAGCAGTACTTC; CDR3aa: CASSLVLAGEGEPEQYF
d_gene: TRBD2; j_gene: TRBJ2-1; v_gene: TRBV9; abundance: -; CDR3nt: TGTGCCAGCAGCGTACTCTTGGGGGGGAGTTCCTACAATGAGCAGTTCTTC; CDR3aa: CASSVLLGGSSYNEQFF
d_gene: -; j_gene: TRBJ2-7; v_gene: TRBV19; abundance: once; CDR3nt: TGTGCCAGTAGTATAGTCCCAGGCTCCTACGAGCAGTACTTC; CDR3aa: CASSIVPGSYEQYF
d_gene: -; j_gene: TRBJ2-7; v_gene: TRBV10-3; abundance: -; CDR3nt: TGTGCCATCAGTGAGTCGAAACAGACCTACGAGCAGTACTTC; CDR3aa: CAISESKQTYEQYF
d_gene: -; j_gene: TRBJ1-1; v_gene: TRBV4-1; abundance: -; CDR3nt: TGCGCCAGCAGCCAAGGACAGAACACTGAAGCTTTCTTT; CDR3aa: CASSQGQNTEAFF
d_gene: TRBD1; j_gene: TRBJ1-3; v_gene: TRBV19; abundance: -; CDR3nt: TGTGCCAGTAGGGACAGGGTGAGAAACACCATATATTTT; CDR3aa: CASRDRVRNTIYF
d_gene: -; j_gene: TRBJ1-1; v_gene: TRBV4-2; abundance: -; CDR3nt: TGTGCCAGCAGCCAAGGAAAGGGGGACACTGAAGCTTTCTTT; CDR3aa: CASSQGKGDTEAFF
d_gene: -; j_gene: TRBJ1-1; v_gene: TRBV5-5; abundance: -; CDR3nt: TGTGCCAGCAGCTTATGGACCTTGGGGAGGAACACTGAAGCTTTCTTT; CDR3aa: CASSLWTLGRNTEAFF
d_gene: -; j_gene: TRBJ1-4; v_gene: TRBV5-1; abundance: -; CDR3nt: TGCGCCAGCAGCTCAGGGGCCGTAATGACTAATGAAAAACTGTTTTTT; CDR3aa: CASSSGAVMTNEKLFF
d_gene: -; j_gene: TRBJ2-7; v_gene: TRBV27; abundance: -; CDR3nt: TGTGCCAGCAGTTTAGGGCAAAGCAACGAGCAGTACTTC; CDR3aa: CASSLGQSNEQYF
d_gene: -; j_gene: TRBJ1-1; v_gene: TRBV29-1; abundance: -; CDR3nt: TGCAGCGTCTACCTCACAGGGCCCACTGAAGCTTTCTTT; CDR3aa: CSVYLTGPTEAFF
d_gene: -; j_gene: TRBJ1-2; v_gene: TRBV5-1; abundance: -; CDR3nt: TGCGCCAGCAGCATGGACAGCTATGGCTACACCTTC; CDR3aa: CASSMDSYGYTF
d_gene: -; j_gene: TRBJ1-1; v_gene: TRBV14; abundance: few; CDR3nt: TGTGCCAGCAGCCAATTCCAGAACACTGAAGCTTTCTTT; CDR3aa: CASSQFQNTEAFF
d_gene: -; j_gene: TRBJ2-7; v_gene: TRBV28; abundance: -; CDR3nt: TGTGCCAGCAGCCCACTTCAGGGGGGCGCCTACGAGCAGTACTTC; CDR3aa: CASSPLQGGAYEQYF
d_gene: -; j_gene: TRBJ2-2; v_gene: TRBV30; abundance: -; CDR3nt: TGTGCCTGGGAGGGACACTCAGACACCGGGGAGCTGTTTTTT; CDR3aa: CAWEGHSDTGELFF
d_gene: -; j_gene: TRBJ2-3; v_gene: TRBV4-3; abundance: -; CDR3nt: TGCGCCAGCAGCCAAGAGGGGAGGACGGATACGCAGTATTTT; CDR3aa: CASSQEGRTDTQYF
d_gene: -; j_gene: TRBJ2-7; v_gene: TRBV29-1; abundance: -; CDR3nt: TGCAGTGTGTACGGCTCCTACGAGCAGTACTTC; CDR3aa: CSVYGSYEQYF
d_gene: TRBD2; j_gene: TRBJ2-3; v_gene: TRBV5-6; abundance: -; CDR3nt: TGTGCCAGCAGCGGTGGACTAGCGGGAAAAGGGGATACGCAGTATTTT; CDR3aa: CASSGGLAGKGDTQYF
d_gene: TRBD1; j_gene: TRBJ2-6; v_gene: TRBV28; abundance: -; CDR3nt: TGTGCCAGCCGACAGGGGTCCTCTGGGGCCAACGTCCTGACTTTC; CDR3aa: CASRQGSSGANVLTF
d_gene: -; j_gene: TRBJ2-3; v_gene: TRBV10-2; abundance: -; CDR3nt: TGCGCCACCCTGGGGGGTTTCAGCACAGATACGCAGTATTTT; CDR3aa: CATLGGFSTDTQYF
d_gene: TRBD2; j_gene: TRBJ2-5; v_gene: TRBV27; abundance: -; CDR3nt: TGTGCCAGCAGTCCTCTTCCTAGCGGAGAGACCCAGTACTTC; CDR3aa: CASSPLPSGETQYF
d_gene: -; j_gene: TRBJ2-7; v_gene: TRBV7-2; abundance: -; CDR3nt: TGTGCCAGCAGCCTGAGAAGTATGGGGACATACGAGCAGTACTTC; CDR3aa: CASSLRSMGTYEQYF
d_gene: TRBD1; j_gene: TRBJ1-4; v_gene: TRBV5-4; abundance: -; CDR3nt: TGTGCCAGCAGCTCACAACAGGGGGCTAATGAAAAACTGTTTTTT; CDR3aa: CASSSQQGANEKLFF
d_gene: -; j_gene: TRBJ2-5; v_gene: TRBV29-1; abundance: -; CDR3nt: TGCAGCGTTGCTCAGGGCGAGACCCAGTACTTC; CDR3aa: CSVAQGETQYF
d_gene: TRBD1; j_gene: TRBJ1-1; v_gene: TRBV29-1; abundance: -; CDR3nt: TGCAGCGTTGATATATCAGGGGGAGGAACTGAAGCTTTCTTT; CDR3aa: CSVDISGGGTEAFF
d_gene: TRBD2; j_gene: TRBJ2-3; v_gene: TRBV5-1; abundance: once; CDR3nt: TGCGCCAGCAGCTTCGCGGGAGGAGGTGGAGATACGCAGTATTTT; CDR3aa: CASSFAGGGGDTQYF
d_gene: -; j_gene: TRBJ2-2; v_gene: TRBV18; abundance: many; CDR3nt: TGTGCCAGCTCACCCGAACGGCCAGCGGGCACCGGGGAGCTGTTTTTT; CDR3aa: CASSPERPAGTGELFF
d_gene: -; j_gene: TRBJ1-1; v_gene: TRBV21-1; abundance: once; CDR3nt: TGTGCCAGCAGTGCACAACAGGGTACGGGGATGAACACTGAAGCTTTCTTT; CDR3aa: CASSAQQGTGMNTEAFF
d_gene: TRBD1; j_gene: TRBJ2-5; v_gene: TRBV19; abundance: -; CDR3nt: TGTGCCACCGGGACAGGGGTTGAGACCCAGTACTTC; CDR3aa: CATGTGVETQYF
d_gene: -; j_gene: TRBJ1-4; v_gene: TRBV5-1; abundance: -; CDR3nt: TGCGCCAGCAGCCCGAGGGGGGGCGCGACACCAACTAATGAAAAACTGTTTTTT; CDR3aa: CASSPRGGATPTNEKLFF
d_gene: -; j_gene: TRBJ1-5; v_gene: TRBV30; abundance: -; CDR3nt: TGTGCCTGGAGTTCACACCAGGGACAGCCCCAGCATTTT; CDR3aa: CAWSSHQGQPQHF
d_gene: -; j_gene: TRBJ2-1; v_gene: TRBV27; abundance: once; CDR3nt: TGTGCCAGCAGCCGCGGGACAGCTTACAATGAGCAGTTCTTC; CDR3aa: CASSRGTAYNEQFF